The clone carrying this T cell receptor (beta chain) has only a few counts. Germline is not matched at one junction end, which may reflect a read error. This entry is derived from a study of blood T cell repertoires in COVID-19. In the study overall: Samples of COVID-19 (acute and convalescent) were obtained from the United States, Italy and Spain. T cells, B-cell-depleted T cells, or PBMCs supplied cDNA or gDNA.

Original methodology: Amplified reference gene primers provided the basis for estimating nucleated cell counts. Repertoires were generated with immunoSEQ multiplex PCR, while TCRdb's copy carries only in-frame clones and drops some. V and J calls and clone size come straight from that table; D and trimming were deduced from the DNA. Here the sample spans over 130,000 clones, about three quarters being singletons. What the recovered Cohort 3 donors had was two negative PCRs, clearance, or symptom resolution. The origin of this receptor is a woman in her forties or fifties who had recovered from COVID-19. The sequencing sample was made of PBMCs or T cells enriched from blood (not recorded which).

CDR3 region: CASSTGVRDRADF. The CDR3 DNA sequence: TGTGCCAGCAGTACGGGGGTCCGGGACAGGGCGGATTTT. V is TRBV28 and J is TRBJ1-5; 9 nucleotides match TRBD1. CDR1 MDHEN and CDR2 SYDVKM come from the germline V gene. The CDR3 has 13 residues.